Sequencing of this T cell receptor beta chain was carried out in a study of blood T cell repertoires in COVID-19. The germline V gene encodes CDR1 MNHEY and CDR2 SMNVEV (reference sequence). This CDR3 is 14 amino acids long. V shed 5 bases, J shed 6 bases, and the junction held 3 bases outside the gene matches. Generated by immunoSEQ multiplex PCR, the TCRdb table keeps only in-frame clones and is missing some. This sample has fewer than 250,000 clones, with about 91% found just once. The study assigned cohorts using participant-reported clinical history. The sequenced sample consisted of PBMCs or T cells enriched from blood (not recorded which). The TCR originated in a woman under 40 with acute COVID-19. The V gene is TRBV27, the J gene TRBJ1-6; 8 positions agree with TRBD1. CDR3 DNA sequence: TGTGCCAGCAGTCAGGGGGCGCTTAATTCACCCCTCCACTTT. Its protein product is CASSQGALNSPLHF.